This T cell receptor beta chain was sequenced in a study of blood T cell repertoires in COVID-19. Here immunoSEQ multiplex PCR was the method, and the copy in TCRdb shows in-frame clones only, minus some. The table has approximately 330,000 clones, roughly 91% seen once; the top ten hold less than 9.5%. Trimming pared 0 bases from V and 6 bases from J, leaving 15 bases between. The CDR3 runs to 15 residues. Germline-derived CDR1 and CDR2 are SGHRS and YFSETQ. Assignments of participants to cohorts depended upon their own reported clinical history. The receptor was isolated from a woman younger than 45 who had recovered from COVID-19. This chain links TRBV5-1 with TRBJ1-1; weak D call: TRBD1 (5 bases). The sequencing input was PBMCs or T cells enriched from blood (not recorded which). CDR3 loop: CASSLGRQGAAEAFF. DNA for the CDR3: TGCGCCAGCAGCTTGGGGCGGCAGGGCGCCGCTGAAGCTTTCTTT.